One T cell receptor beta chain is described in this entry. Antigen specificity is unknown. The data were taken from a study of cytomegalovirus exposure and HLA in healthy donors. Study background: Approximately 80 million unique TCRs from HLA-typed donors were held in an early data release. Study-wide results and caveats: Altogether, 170 or so TCR beta chains were recorded as cytomegalovirus-associated.

Use of 60 Vbeta and 13 Jbeta primers characterized the PCR. Sequencing was performed with immunoSEQ multiplex PCR; in TCRdb, only in-frame clones are kept and a portion is missing. The sample lists roughly 200,000 clones, 70% to 80% occurring once. The CDR3 is made up of 14 amino acids. Trimming shortened V by 1 base and J by 0 bases, and 7 bases separated the two germline ends. The V gene's germline CDR1 is SGHRS and CDR2 YFSETQ. What was sequenced was PBMCs. This TCR was sampled from a woman younger than 45 in good health and CMV-seropositive. The rearrangement uses TRBV5-1 and TRBJ2-5; D is unresolved. The CDR3 DNA sequence: TGCGCCAGCAGCTTGCGTACTAACCAAGAGACCCAGTACTTC. The encoded protein is CASSLRTNQETQYF. Combining the CDR3 with reference TRBV5-1 and TRBJ2-5 gives the whole variable domain KAGVTQTPRYLIKTRGQQVTLSCSPISGHRSVSWYQQTPGQGLQFLFEYFSETQRNKGNFPGRFSGRQFSNSRSEMNVSTLELGDSALYLCASSLRTNQETQYFGPGTRLLVL.